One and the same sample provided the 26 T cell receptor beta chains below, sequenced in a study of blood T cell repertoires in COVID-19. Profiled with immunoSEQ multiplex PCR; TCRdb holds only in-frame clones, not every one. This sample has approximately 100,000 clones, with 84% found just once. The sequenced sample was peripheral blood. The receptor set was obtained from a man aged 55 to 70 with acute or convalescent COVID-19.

CDR3 residues: CASARGGVGTQYF. The CDR3 DNA sequence: TGTGCCAGTGCCCGCGGGGGGGTGGGTACGCAGTATTTT. J is TRBJ2-3 and V is TRBV25-1, with 9 bases fitting TRBD2. Per germline, CDR1 MGHDK and CDR2 SYGVNS. The CDR3 is made up of 13 amino acids. Losses at the gene ends were 9 bases for V and 8 bases for J; bases not matched to a gene: 9.

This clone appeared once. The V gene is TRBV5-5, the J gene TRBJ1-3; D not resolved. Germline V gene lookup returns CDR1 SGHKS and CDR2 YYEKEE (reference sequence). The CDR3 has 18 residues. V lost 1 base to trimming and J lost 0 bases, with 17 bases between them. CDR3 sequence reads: CASSLLFSRGTSGNTIYF. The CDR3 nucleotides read TGTGCCAGCAGCTTGCTGTTTTCTCGGGGAACCTCTGGAAACACCATATATTTT. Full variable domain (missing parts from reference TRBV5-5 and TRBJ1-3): DAGVTQSPTHLIKTRGQQVTLRCSPISGHKSVSWYQQVLGQGPQFIFQYYEKEERGRGNFPDRFSARQFPNYSSELNVNALLLGDSALYLCASSLLFSRGTSGNTIYFGEGSWLTVV.

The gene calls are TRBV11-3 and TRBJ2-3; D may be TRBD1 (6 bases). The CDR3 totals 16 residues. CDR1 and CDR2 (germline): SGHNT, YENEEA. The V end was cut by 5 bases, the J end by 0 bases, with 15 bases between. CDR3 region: CASSPQGQLSTDTQYF. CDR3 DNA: TGTGCCAGCAGCCCCCAGGGACAACTTAGCACAGATACGCAGTATTTT.

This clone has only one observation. The CDR3 region has the DNA TGTGCCAGCTCAACAACCCTGGCCGGGACAACTGAAGCTTTCTTT. Its protein is CASSTTLAGTTEAFF. This rearrangement joins TRBV18 to TRBJ1-1; a weak D match, TRBD1 (6 bases). The CDR3 length is 15 residues. Germline-derived CDR1 and CDR2 are KGHSH and LQKENI. V was shortened by 5 bases and J by 5 bases, with 18 bases between the two germline ends.

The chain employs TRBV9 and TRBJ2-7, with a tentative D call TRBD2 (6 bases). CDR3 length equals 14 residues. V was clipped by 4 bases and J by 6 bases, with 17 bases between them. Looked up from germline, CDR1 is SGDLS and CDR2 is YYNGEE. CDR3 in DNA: TGTGCCAGCAGCTCCAACCTCGGGGGATTCGAGCAGTACTTC. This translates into CASSSNLGGFEQYF.

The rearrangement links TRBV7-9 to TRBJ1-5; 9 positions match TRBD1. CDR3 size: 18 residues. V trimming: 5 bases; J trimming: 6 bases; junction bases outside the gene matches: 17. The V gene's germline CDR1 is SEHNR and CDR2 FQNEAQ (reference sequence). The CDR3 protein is CASSPTRGTGSRGQPQHF. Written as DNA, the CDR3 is TGTGCCAGCAGCCCAACGCGCGGGACAGGGAGCAGGGGTCAGCCCCAGCATTTT.

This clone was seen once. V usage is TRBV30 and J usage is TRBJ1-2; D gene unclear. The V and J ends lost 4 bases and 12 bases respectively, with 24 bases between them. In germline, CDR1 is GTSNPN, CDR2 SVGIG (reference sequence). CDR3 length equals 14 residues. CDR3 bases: TGTGCCTGGACGGTGGGGAAGGGAGGTTTCGGCAACACCTTC. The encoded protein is CAWTVGKGGFGNTF.

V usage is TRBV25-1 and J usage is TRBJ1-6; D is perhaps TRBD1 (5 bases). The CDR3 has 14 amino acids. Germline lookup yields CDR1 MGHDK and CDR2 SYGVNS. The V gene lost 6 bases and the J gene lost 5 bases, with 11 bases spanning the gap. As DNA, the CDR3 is TGTGCCAGCAGCGAGTTGGGGCATAATTCACCCCTCCACTTT. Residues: CASSELGHNSPLHF.

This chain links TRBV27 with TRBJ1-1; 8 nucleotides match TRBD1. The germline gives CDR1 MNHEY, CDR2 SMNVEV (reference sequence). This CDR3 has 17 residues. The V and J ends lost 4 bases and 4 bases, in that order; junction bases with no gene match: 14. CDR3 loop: CASSSYGQGGGSTEAFF. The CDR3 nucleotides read TGTGCCAGCAGTTCCTACGGACAGGGTGGAGGAAGCACTGAAGCTTTCTTT.

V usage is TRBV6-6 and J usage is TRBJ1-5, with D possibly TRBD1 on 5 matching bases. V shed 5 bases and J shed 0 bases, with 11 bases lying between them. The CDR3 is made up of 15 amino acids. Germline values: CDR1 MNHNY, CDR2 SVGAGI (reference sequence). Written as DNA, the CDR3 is TGTGCCAGCAGTCGATCAGGGAGTAGCAATCAGCCCCAGCATTTT. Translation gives CASSRSGSSNQPQHF.

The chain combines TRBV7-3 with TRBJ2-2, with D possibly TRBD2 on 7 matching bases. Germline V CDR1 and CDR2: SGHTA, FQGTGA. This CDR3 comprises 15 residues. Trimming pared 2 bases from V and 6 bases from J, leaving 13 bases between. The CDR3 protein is CASSLSGGRAGELFF. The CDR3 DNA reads TGTGCCAGCAGCTTATCCGGGGGGCGCGCCGGGGAGCTGTTTTTT. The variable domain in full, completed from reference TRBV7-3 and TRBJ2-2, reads GAGVSQTPSNKVTEKGKYVELRCDPISGHTALYWYRQSLGQGPEFLIYFQGTGAADDSGLPNDRFFAVRPEGSVSTLKIQRTERGDSAVYLCASSLSGGRAGELFFGEGSRLTVL.

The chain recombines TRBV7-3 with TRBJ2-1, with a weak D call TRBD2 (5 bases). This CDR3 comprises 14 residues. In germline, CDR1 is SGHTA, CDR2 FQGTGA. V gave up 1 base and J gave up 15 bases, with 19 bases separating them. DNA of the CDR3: TGTGCCAGCAGCTTAAGCCTGCATAGCGATCAGGCGTTCTTC. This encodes CASSLSLHSDQAFF.

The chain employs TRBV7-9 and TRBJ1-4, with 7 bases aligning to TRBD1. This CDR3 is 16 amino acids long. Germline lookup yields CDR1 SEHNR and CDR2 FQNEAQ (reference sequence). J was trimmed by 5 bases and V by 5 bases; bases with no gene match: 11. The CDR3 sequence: CASSAGTADINEKLFF. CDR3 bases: TGTGCCAGCAGCGCAGGGACAGCTGATATAAATGAAAAACTGTTTTTT.

The CDR3: CASSLGVAGPNEQFF. CDR3 DNA: TGCGCCAGCAGCTTGGGGGTGGCGGGTCCCAATGAGCAGTTCTTC. V is TRBV5-1 and J is TRBJ2-1, with a possible D match to TRBD2 (5 bases). V was trimmed by 0 bases and J by 6 bases, leaving 13 bases between them. Germline values: CDR1 SGHRS, CDR2 YFSETQ. The CDR3 length is 15 residues.

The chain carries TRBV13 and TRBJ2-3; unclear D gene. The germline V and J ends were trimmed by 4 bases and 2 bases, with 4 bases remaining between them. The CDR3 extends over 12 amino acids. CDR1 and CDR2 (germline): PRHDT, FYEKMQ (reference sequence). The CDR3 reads CASSSPTDTQYF. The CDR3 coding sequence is TGTGCCAGCAGCTCTCCCACAGATACGCAGTATTTT.

The chain's CDR3 is CASSGSRDSFGANVLTF. The DNA of the CDR3 is TGTGCCAGCAGTGGGTCCCGGGACAGTTTTGGGGCCAACGTCCTGACTTTC. The rearrangement joins TRBV2 to TRBJ2-6, with TRBD1 identical over 7 bases. Germline trimming cut 4 bases from V and 3 bases from J; bases unmatched to any gene: 9. This CDR3 has 17 amino acids. Germline CDR1 is SNHLY and CDR2 is FYNNEI.

The CDR3 reads CASSLVARRANYGYTF. The CDR3 region has the DNA TGTGCCAGCAGCTTAGTAGCGCGCAGAGCTAACTATGGCTACACCTTC. The chain combines TRBV7-2 with TRBJ1-2; no clear D gene. V was cut by 1 base and J by 0 bases, with 12 bases left in between. The CDR3 totals 16 residues. The germline CDR1 and CDR2 sequences are SGHTA and FQGNSA.

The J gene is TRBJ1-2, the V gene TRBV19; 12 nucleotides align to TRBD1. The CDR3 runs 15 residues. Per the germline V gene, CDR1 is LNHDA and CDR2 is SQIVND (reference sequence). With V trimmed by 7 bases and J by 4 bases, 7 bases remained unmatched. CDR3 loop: CASKRGTGGFYGYTF. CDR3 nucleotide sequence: TGTGCCAGTAAGAGAGGGACAGGGGGCTTCTATGGCTACACCTTC. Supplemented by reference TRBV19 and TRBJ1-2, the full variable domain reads DGGITQSPKYLFRKEGQNVTLSCEQNLNHDAMYWYRQDPGQGLRLIYYSQIVNDFQKGDIAEGYSVSREKKESFPLTVTSAQKNPTAFYLCASKRGTGGFYGYTFGSGTRLTVV.

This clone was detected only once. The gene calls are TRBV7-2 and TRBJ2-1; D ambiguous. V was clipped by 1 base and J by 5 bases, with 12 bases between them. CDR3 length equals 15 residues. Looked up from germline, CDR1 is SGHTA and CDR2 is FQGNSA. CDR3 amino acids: CASSLGPRRNNEQFF. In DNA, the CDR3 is TGTGCCAGCAGCTTAGGGCCCCGCAGGAACAATGAGCAGTTCTTC.

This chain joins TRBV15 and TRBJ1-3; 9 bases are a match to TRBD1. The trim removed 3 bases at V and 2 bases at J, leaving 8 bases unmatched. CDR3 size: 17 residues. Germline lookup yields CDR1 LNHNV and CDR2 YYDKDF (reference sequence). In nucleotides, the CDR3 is TGTGCCACCAGCAGGGGGACAGGGTCAGTAACTGGAAACACCATATATTTT. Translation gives CATSRGTGSVTGNTIYF.

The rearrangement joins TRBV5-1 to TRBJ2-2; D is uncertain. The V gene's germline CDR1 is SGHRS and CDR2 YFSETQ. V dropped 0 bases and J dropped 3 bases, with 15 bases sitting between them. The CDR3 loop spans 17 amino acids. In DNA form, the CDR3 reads TGCGCCAGCAGCTTGGCCTGGGCAGCCGAAGACACCGGGGAGCTGTTTTTT. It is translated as CASSLAWAAEDTGELFF.

In DNA form, the CDR3 reads TGTGCCGGACGGGCGGTAGCGGGGCGTAATGAGCAGTTCTTC. Translation: CAGRAVAGRNEQFF. The rearrangement joins TRBV2 to TRBJ2-1; TRBD2 agrees at 8 bases. V was pared by 11 bases and J by 7 bases, with 13 bases of the junction left unmatched. This CDR3 has 14 residues. Germline CDR1 and CDR2: SNHLY and FYNNEI.

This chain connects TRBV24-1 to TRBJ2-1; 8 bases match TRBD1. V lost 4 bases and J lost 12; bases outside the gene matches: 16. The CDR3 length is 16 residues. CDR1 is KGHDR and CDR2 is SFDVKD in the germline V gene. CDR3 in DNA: TGTGCCACCAGTGACCCTACAGGGGGTCACGGGCTTTGGCAGTTCTTC. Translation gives CATSDPTGGHGLWQFF.

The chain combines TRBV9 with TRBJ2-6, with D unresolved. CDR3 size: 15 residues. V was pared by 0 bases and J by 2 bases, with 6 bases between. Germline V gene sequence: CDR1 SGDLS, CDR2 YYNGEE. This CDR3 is CASSVGATGANVLTF. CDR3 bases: TGTGCCAGCAGCGTAGGGGCTACTGGGGCCAACGTCCTGACTTTC.

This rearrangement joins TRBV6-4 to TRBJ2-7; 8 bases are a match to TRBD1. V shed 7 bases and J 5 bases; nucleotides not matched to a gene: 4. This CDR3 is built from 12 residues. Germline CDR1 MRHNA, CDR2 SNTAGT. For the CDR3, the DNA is TGTGCCAGCAACCAGGGGGCCGACGAGCAGTACGTC. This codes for CASNQGADEQYV.

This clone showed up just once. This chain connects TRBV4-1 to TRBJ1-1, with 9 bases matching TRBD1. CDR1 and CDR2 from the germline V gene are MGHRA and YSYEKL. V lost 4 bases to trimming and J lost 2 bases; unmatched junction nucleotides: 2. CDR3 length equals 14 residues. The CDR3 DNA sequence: TGCGCCAGCAGCCGGACAGGGGATAACACTGAAGCTTTCTTT. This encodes CASSRTGDNTEAFF.